The present T cell receptor (beta chain) was sequenced within a study of T-cell reconstitution after alpha-beta-depleted transplantation in children. General study findings and limits: The main origin of T-cell counts and diversity one year after transplant was newly produced T cells.

This clonotype has a count of ten or more. Its antigen is not identified. The junction had 7 bases not matched to a gene; V was cut back by 1 base and J by 4 bases. Germline V gene lookup returns CDR1 SGHRS and CDR2 YFSETQ. This CDR3 is built from 17 residues. The authors prepared the TCRbeta library with unique molecular identifiers. TCRdb called the PCR reads again in MiXCR, with one record for every CDR3 protein. The data contain around 100,000 distinct CDR3 sequences, approximately 10% of them seen just once; the ten biggest clones take up approximately 36%. The receptor's source is a boy aged 2 to 10 with acute lymphoblastic leukemia, due to receive a stem cell transplant. The chain combines TRBV5-1 with TRBJ2-1, with 11 bases matching TRBD2. Sequenced material: PBMCs, taken before TCRalphabeta/CD19-depleted stem cell transplant. The CDR3 DNA sequence: TGCGCCAGCAGCTTGAGTCTAGCGGGAGGTACTTACAATGAGCAGTTCTTC. It codes for CASSLSLAGGTYNEQFF.